The 21 T cell receptor beta chains below were found in one sample sequenced in a study of blood T cell repertoires in COVID-19. Libraries were prepared by immunoSEQ multiplex PCR; TCRdb keeps only in-frame clonotypes and omits some of them. This table has tens of thousands of clones, more than 80% appearing once. Sequencing was carried out using peripheral blood. Every receptor here comes from a woman at least 80 years old with acute or convalescent COVID-19.

This clone occurred a few times. J is TRBJ1-3 and V is TRBV7-9, with TRBD1 matching 7 bases. The CDR3 consists of 15 residues. V dropped 5 bases and J dropped 0; count of bases not matched to a gene: 4. CDR1 is SEHNR, CDR2 FQNEAQ, per germline (reference sequence). The CDR3 DNA reads TGTGCCAGCAGCCTCCGACAGGGCTCTGGAAACACCATATATTTT. Amino acid sequence: CASSLRQGSGNTIYF.

Only a few counts were recorded for this clone. J is TRBJ2-1 and V is TRBV19, with a weak D call TRBD1 (6 bases). Germline CDR1 LNHDA, CDR2 SQIVND (reference sequence). V was shortened by 6 bases and J by 0 bases, with 9 bases between the two germline ends. This CDR3 is built from 14 residues. CDR3 nucleotides: TGTGCCAGTAGAGACAGGAACTCCTACAATGAGCAGTTCTTC. This codes for CASRDRNSYNEQFF.

The genes are TRBV18 and TRBJ2-7; no clear D gene. Trimming stripped 0 bases from V and 2 bases from J, with 8 bases between. The CDR3 consists of 14 residues. Looked up from germline, CDR1 is KGHSH and CDR2 is LQKENI. The CDR3 reads CASSPPGRTYEQYF. CDR3 sequence (DNA): TGTGCCAGCTCACCACCGGGCAGAACCTACGAGCAGTACTTC. The entire variable domain, with the rest obtained from reference TRBV18 and TRBJ2-7, is as follows: NAGVMQNPRHLVRRRGQEARLRCSPMKGHSHVYWYRQLPEEGLKFMVYLQKENIIDESGMPKERFSAEFPKEGPSILRIQQVVRGDSAAYFCASSPPGRTYEQYFGPGTRLTVT.

The genes are TRBV3-1 (or the pseudogene TRBV3-2) and TRBJ1-2; D is perhaps TRBD1 (5 bases). CDR3 size: 15 residues. Germline V gene lookup returns CDR1 LGHDT and CDR2 YNNKEL (reference sequence). Deletions cut 1 base from V and 6 bases from J, with 15 bases between. The CDR3 reads CASSQVPGSSDGYTF. CDR3 bases: TGTGCCAGCAGCCAAGTTCCAGGGTCGAGCGATGGCTACACCTTC.

The V and J genes are TRBV3-1 (or the pseudogene TRBV3-2) and TRBJ1-2; unclear D gene. CDR3 size: 15 residues. From germline, CDR1 is LGHDT and CDR2 YNNKEL (reference sequence). V was pared by 2 bases and J by 3 bases, with 13 bases between. In DNA form, the CDR3 reads TGTGCCAGCAGCCAATGGAGTATTGAGGACTATGGCTACACCTTC. This gives the protein CASSQWSIEDYGYTF.

This clone appeared a single time. V is TRBV14 and J is TRBJ2-2, with 9 bases that match TRBD1. The germline V gene has CDR1 SGHDN and CDR2 FVKESK. The CDR3 length is 15 residues. Trimming at V came to 4 bases and at J to 6 bases, leaving 6 bases not matched to a gene. The CDR3, as DNA: TGTGCCAGCAGCCGCGGGACAGGGTTGTCCGGGGAGCTGTTTTTT. Its translation: CASSRGTGLSGELFF.

This chain joins TRBV2 and TRBJ2-4; 10 nucleotides align to TRBD1. Germline V gene sequence: CDR1 SNHLY, CDR2 FYNNEI. CDR3 length equals 16 residues. Trimming cost V 6 bases and J 3 bases; bases outside gene matches: 8. As DNA, the CDR3 is TGTGCCAGCAGGGACGGACAGGGGGTAGGCAAAAACATTCAGTACTTC. Translation: CASRDGQGVGKNIQYF. Combining the CDR3 with reference TRBV2 and TRBJ2-4 gives the whole variable domain EPEVTQTPSHQVTQMGQEVILRCVPISNHLYFYWYRQILGQKVEFLVSFYNNEISEKSEIFDDQFSVERPDGSNFTLKIRSTKLEDSAMYFCASRDGQGVGKNIQYFGAGTRLSVL.

This clone is a singleton in its sample. V gene TRBV18 combines with J gene TRBJ1-1, with D maybe TRBD1 (6 bases). Trimming took 1 base from V and 2 from J, leaving 17 bases between them. The germline CDR1 and CDR2 sequences are KGHSH and LQKENI. This CDR3 comprises 17 residues. CDR3 nucleotide sequence: TGTGCCAGCTCACCACTAAGCCAGGGGAACGGAAACACTGAAGCTTTCTTT. Translated, it gives CASSPLSQGNGNTEAFF.

The V and J genes are TRBV6-5 and TRBJ2-7; 9 positions agree with TRBD1. The germline CDR1 and CDR2 sequences are MNHEY and SVGAGI. This CDR3 comprises 13 residues. The junction had 4 bases not matched to a gene; V was cut back by 6 bases and J by 4 bases. The CDR3 spells CASSRDRDYEQYF. For the CDR3, the DNA is TGTGCCAGCAGCCGGGACAGGGATTACGAGCAGTACTTC.

This clone was picked up one time. The rearrangement links TRBV24-1 to TRBJ2-1; 7 nucleotides agree with TRBD1. The ends lost 2 bases at V and 2 bases at J; junction bases unmatched: 8. CDR3 size: 17 residues. Germline V gene lookup returns CDR1 KGHDR and CDR2 SFDVKD. CDR3 DNA: TGTGCCACCAGTGATTCCTCCGGGACAGTGGCCTACAATGAGCAGTTCTTC. Its protein product is CATSDSSGTVAYNEQFF.

The V call is TRBV3-1 (or the pseudogene TRBV3-2), the J call TRBJ2-7; D call uncertain. V lost 1 base and J lost 3, with 7 bases in between. There are 13 residues in the CDR3. Germline CDR1 and CDR2: LGHDT and YNNKEL (reference sequence). The CDR3 sequence is CASSQVYGYEQYF. CDR3 nucleotide sequence: TGTGCCAGCAGCCAAGTATACGGCTACGAGCAGTACTTC.

The V gene is TRBV29-1, the J gene TRBJ2-2; 8 bases line up with TRBD1. V lost 0 bases, J lost 5 bases, and 8 bases stayed unmatched. Looked up from germline, CDR1 is SQVTM and CDR2 is ANQGSEA. This CDR3 is built from 16 residues. The CDR3 DNA sequence: TGCAGCGTTGAAGACCCAGGGGGCGGGAAAACCGGGGAGCTGTTTTTT. This encodes CSVEDPGGGKTGELFF.

The chain joins TRBV7-6 to TRBJ2-7, with D perhaps matching TRBD1 (6 bases). V was pared by 5 bases and J by 2 bases, with 16 bases between. This CDR3 region has 15 residues. Germline CDR1 and CDR2: SGHVS and FNYEAQ. The CDR3 DNA sequence: TGTGCCAGCAGCAAAGGGGGTGTATTGGCCTACGAGCAGTACTTC. It specifies CASSKGGVLAYEQYF.

This clone was seen more than once but under ten times. The rearrangement links TRBV2 to TRBJ2-1, with 8 bases identical to TRBD2. The V and J ends lost 4 bases and 8 bases, in that order; junction bases with no gene match: 16. Germline V CDR1 and CDR2: SNHLY, FYNNEI. The CDR3 sequence is 17 residues long. In nucleotides, the CDR3 is TGTGCCAGCAGTGCAGAGGCCGTGGAGCGGGGGCGGTATGAGCAGTTCTTC. Its translation: CASSAEAVERGRYEQFF.

This rearrangement joins TRBV29-1 to TRBJ1-2; 8 bases align to TRBD1. V shed 3 bases and J 4 bases; nucleotides not matched to a gene: 7. The germline gives CDR1 SQVTM, CDR2 ANQGSEA. The CDR3 extends over 14 amino acids. Here the CDR3 DNA reads TGCAGCGTTGACAGGGGGCAATCAGCCTATGGCTACACCTTC. It is translated as CSVDRGQSAYGYTF. Drawing the rest from reference TRBV29-1 and TRBJ1-2, the complete variable domain is SAVISQKPSRDICQRGTSLTIQCQVDSQVTMMFWYRQQPGQSLTLIATANQGSEATYESGFVIDKFPISRPNLTFSTLTVSNMSPEDSSIYLCSVDRGQSAYGYTFGSGTRLTVV.

J is TRBJ2-1 and V is TRBV5-1; D perhaps matches TRBD2 (6 bases). This CDR3 comprises 14 residues. V gave up 0 bases and J gave up 4 bases, with 8 bases separating them. Germline CDR1 and CDR2: SGHRS and YFSETQ. The CDR3 region is CASSLGDFYNEQFF. The CDR3 bases are TGCGCCAGCAGCTTGGGGGACTTTTACAATGAGCAGTTCTTC.

The J gene is TRBJ2-5, the V gene TRBV11-2; 8 bases line up with TRBD2. The CDR3 is made up of 17 amino acids. The trim removed 5 bases at V and 4 bases at J, leaving 15 bases unmatched. Germline V gene lookup returns CDR1 SGHAT and CDR2 FQNNGV. CDR3 coding DNA: TGTGCCAGCAGCCTAGGGGTCGGAGCGGGAGAAGGAGAGACCCAGTACTTC. It codes for CASSLGVGAGEGETQYF.

This clone was found a few times. The chain combines TRBV27 with TRBJ1-5; the match to TRBD1 covers 7 bases. Germline CDR1 reads MNHEY; CDR2 reads SMNVEV (reference sequence). The length of the CDR3 is 15 residues. With V trimmed by 5 bases and J by 2 bases, 6 bases remained unmatched. This chain's CDR3 is CASSTTGSGNQPQHF. Here the CDR3 DNA reads TGTGCCAGCAGTACGACAGGGTCGGGCAATCAGCCCCAGCATTTT.

CDR3 loop: CASSPRSTQTNYGYTF. CDR3 nucleotide sequence: TGTGCCAGCTCACCAAGGTCGACACAGACTAACTATGGCTACACCTTC. This chain links TRBV18 with TRBJ1-2; D call uncertain. In germline, CDR1 is KGHSH, CDR2 LQKENI. This CDR3 spans 16 amino acids. V lost 2 bases to trimming and J lost 0 bases, with 13 bases between them.

This clone was found once. The chain joins TRBV24-1 to TRBJ2-1; D ambiguous. Trimming left V 2 bases short and J 5 bases short, with 15 bases between. Germline assignment: CDR1 KGHDR and CDR2 SFDVKD. CDR3 length: 16 residues. In DNA, the CDR3 is TGTGCCACCAGTGATTCCGGTCTCGCGGTAAACAATGAGCAGTTCTTC. It encodes CATSDSGLAVNNEQFF.

V usage is TRBV25-1 and J usage is TRBJ2-3; 9 nucleotides align to TRBD2. The CDR3 consists of 15 residues. The V gene's germline CDR1 is MGHDK and CDR2 SYGVNS. The junction had 9 bases not matched to a gene; V was cut back by 5 bases and J by 6 bases. DNA of the CDR3: TGTGCCAGCAGTCGAAGCGGGAGGATCAGCGATACGCAGTATTTT. As protein: CASSRSGRISDTQYF.